The rows below give T cell receptor beta chains drawn from one sample of a study of T cell repertoires in cytomegalovirus infection. Their antigens remain unidentified. MiXCR, applied by TCRdb to the reads, yields one record per CDR3 protein. The sample carries roughly 110,000 distinct CDR3 sequences, around 10% recorded once. The specimen sequenced was PBMCs, sequenced either directly or after in vitro stimulation (not recorded which). These receptors all stem from a human donor in good health (CMV status not recorded). Some clones in this sample may be carry-over from other donors' samples. CDR3s include the opening cysteine and the closing phenylalanine or tryptophan. Each record gives: D gene, V gene, clone size, J gene, CDR3 DNA, CDR3 protein. The D gene is left open where the match is weak. Expanded clones get a size class; other rows say once, few or many, or leave the size out.

.,TRBV5-6,few,TRBJ2-3,TGTGCCAGCAGCTGGAGGGATGAGAGTGGCACAGATACGCAGTATTTT,CASSWRDESGTDTQYF
TRBD1,TRBV28,.,TRBJ1-5,TGTGCCAGCAGCCCCCAACCAGGACAGGGACTAAATCAGCCCCAGCATTTT,CASSPQPGQGLNQPQHF
.,TRBV12-3/TRBV12-4,few,TRBJ1-5,TGTGCCAGCAGGAATGCCCCCGGGCAGCCCCAGCATTTT,CASRNAPGQPQHF
TRBD2,TRBV6-6,many,TRBJ2-5,TGTGCCAGCAGCCAGGGACTAGCGGGAGAGACCCAGTACTTC,CASSQGLAGETQYF
.,TRBV6-5,few,TRBJ1-2,TGTGCCACGCGGGGAGATTGGCAAAATCCCTATGGCTACACCTTC,CATRGDWQNPYGYTF
.,TRBV20-1,.,TRBJ2-1,TGCAGTGCCCCCCGGGGGGCAGGGGATTACAATGAGCAGTTCTTC,CSAPRGAGDYNEQFF
.,TRBV7-3,medium-sized,TRBJ2-5,TGTGCCAGCAGCTTAACTATAAAAGAGACCCAGTACTTC,CASSLTIKETQYF
TRBD1,TRBV28,.,TRBJ1-5,TGTGCCAGCAGCCCAGGACAGGGCGATCAGCCCCAGCATTTT,CASSPGQGDQPQHF
.,TRBV23-1,many,TRBJ2-1,TGCGCCAGCAGTCGACGGAACAAATTCCCAGGGGTAGTCTTCGATGAGCAGTTCTTC,CASSRRNKFPGVVFDEQFF
.,TRBV20-1,.,TRBJ2-2,TGCAGTGCCAGGGACACCGGGGAGCTGTTTTTT,CSARDTGELFF
TRBD2,TRBV7-3,.,TRBJ2-4,TGTGCCAGCAGCATCACCGGGACTAGCGGGGTTTCAGGCATTCAGTACTTC,CASSITGTSGVSGIQYF
.,TRBV3-1,many,TRBJ1-1,TGTGCCAGCAGCCAACTATCTGAAGCTTTCTTT,CASSQLSEAFF
TRBD2,TRBV7-2,many,TRBJ2-5,TGTGCCAGCAGCTTAGATTCAGCGGGAGGGGAGACCCAGTACTTC,CASSLDSAGGETQYF
TRBD2,TRBV11-2,many,TRBJ2-1,TGTGCCAGCAGCTTAATGGGAGGGTACAATGAGCAGTTCTTC,CASSLMGGYNEQFF
TRBD2,TRBV7-2,many,TRBJ2-1,TGTGCCAGCAGCAGGAGCGGGGTTATCTACAATGAGCAGTTCTTC,CASSRSGVIYNEQFF
.,TRBV4-3,few,TRBJ2-1,TGCGCCAGCAGCCAAGAAAGGAACGGGTACAATGAGCAGTTCTTC,CASSQERNGYNEQFF
TRBD2,TRBV7-2,many,TRBJ2-5,TGTGCCAGCAGCAGGAATTTAGCGGGTGGAAGGGGCGAGACCCAGTACTTC,CASSRNLAGGRGETQYF
.,TRBV7-9,many,TRBJ2-2,TGTGCCAGCAGCTTAGATGCTCTGTTCGGGGAGCTGTTTTTT,CASSLDALFGELFF
TRBD1,TRBV6-1,many,TRBJ1-5,TGTGCCAGCAGGGGACAGCACAATCAGCCCCAGCATTTT,CASRGQHNQPQHF
.,TRBV7-2,many,TRBJ1-5,TGTGCCAGCAGCTTAGTACTAGGGGCCCGTCAGCCCCAGCATTTT,CASSLVLGARQPQHF
TRBD2,TRBV7-2,.,TRBJ2-3,TGTGCCAGCAGCTTAGTTGCTGGCGGGAGCGCAGATACGCAGTATTTT,CASSLVAGGSADTQYF
TRBD2,TRBV5-6,.,TRBJ2-1,TGTGCCAGCAGACCTGGACTAGGGAGCTCCTACAATGAGCAGTTCTTC,CASRPGLGSSYNEQFF
TRBD1,TRBV19,.,TRBJ1-2,TGTGCCAGTATCCATAGGACAGGGGGCAACCGAGGAGGCTACACCTTC,CASIHRTGGNRGGYTF
TRBD2,TRBV28,many,TRBJ2-5,TGTGCCAGCAGTTTAACTAGCGGAGGATCCCAGTACTTC,CASSLTSGGSQYF
.,TRBV5-1,few,TRBJ2-7,TGCGCCAGCAGCACCGGGACGGCCTACGAGCAGTACTTC,CASSTGTAYEQYF
.,TRBV7-2,many,TRBJ1-1,TGTGCCAGCAGCGCTTTCGGGGCTGAAGCTTTCTTT,CASSAFGAEAFF
TRBD1,TRBV6-1,.,TRBJ1-2,TGTGCCAGCAGTACGCCTTACGGGACAGGTTACAACTATGGCTACACCTTC,CASSTPYGTGYNYGYTF
.,TRBV18,few,TRBJ1-6,TGTGCCAGCTCTACTGTGGGTTCACCCCTCCACTTT,CASSTVGSPLHF
.,TRBV7-9,many,TRBJ2-3,TGTGCCAGCAGCTCCCTTGTGGAGGCAGATACGCAGTATTTT,CASSSLVEADTQYF
TRBD2,TRBV5-5,many,TRBJ2-3,TGTGCCAGCAGCTTGGCGGGAGGGCCAGATACGCAGTATTTT,CASSLAGGPDTQYF
.,TRBV13,.,TRBJ2-1,TGTGTCAATTCAAGGTCGAATGAGCAGTTCTTC,CVNSRSNEQFF
TRBD2,TRBV5-4,many,TRBJ2-1,TGTGCCACCGGACTAGCGGGAGCCAATGAGCAGTTCTTC,CATGLAGANEQFF
.,TRBV12-3/TRBV12-4,many,TRBJ1-1,TGTGCCAGCAGGGGAGGAGGACCTATGAACACTGAAGCTTTCTTT,CASRGGGPMNTEAFF
.,TRBV7-9,many,TRBJ2-5,TGTGCCAGCAGCTCTCAGATCATGGTGGTCCAAGAGACCCAGTACTTC,CASSSQIMVVQETQYF
TRBD2,TRBV7-9,few,TRBJ2-1,TGTGCCAGCAGCTTAGATGGTAGCGGGAGAAATGAGCAGTTCTTC,CASSLDGSGRNEQFF
TRBD1,TRBV7-8,many,TRBJ2-5,TGTGCCAGCAGCAGACAGGGGGCGCGGGAGACCCAGTACTTC,CASSRQGARETQYF
TRBD2,TRBV7-2,few,TRBJ2-7,TGTGCCAGCAGTTTTACCCCAGGACTAGCGGGCGAGCAGTACTTC,CASSFTPGLAGEQYF
TRBD1,TRBV3-1,once,TRBJ1-1,TGTGCCAGCAGCCCGTTAGGACAGGGATCTGCTTTCTTT,CASSPLGQGSAFF
TRBD1,TRBV4-2,.,TRBJ1-5,TGTGCCAGCAGCCAAGAAGTGACAGGGAAGAATCAGCCCCAGCATTTT,CASSQEVTGKNQPQHF
TRBD2,TRBV14,.,TRBJ2-1,TGTGCCAGCAGCCAAGATGCCCTAGCGGGTTACAATGAGCAGTTCTTC,CASSQDALAGYNEQFF
.,TRBV3-1,few,TRBJ1-3,TGTGCCAGCAGCCAAAACGATGGAAACACCATATATTTT,CASSQNDGNTIYF
TRBD2,TRBV15,many,TRBJ2-1,TGTGCCACCAGCAGAGATTATAGGAGACTAGCGGGGACTAATGAGCAGTTCTTC,CATSRDYRRLAGTNEQFF
.,TRBV6-1,many,TRBJ1-1,TGTGCCAGCAGTAGGGAGGGCGCGCGTGGCACTGAAGCTTTCTTT,CASSREGARGTEAFF
TRBD2,TRBV10-3,many,TRBJ2-1,TGTGCCATCAGTCTGAGCGGGAGGAGGGCTGAGCAGTTCTTC,CAISLSGRRAEQFF
.,TRBV6-5,many,TRBJ2-6,TGTGCCAGCAGTTACCAAGGCTCTGGGGCCAACGTCCTGACTTTC,CASSYQGSGANVLTF
.,TRBV20-1,.,TRBJ1-6,TGCAGTGCTAAGGGTGCTTCACCCCTCCACTTT,CSAKGASPLHF
TRBD2,TRBV2,many,TRBJ2-2,TGTGCCAGCAGTGAACTAGCGGGAGGGCCGATCACCGGGGAGCTGTTTTTT,CASSELAGGPITGELFF
TRBD2,TRBV7-9,.,TRBJ2-1,TGTGCCAGCAGCTCGGGACTAGGAGGCAATGAGCAGTTCTTC,CASSSGLGGNEQFF
TRBD2,TRBV9,.,TRBJ2-1,TGTGCCAGCAGCGGGACTAGCGGGGCAAGCTCCTACAATGAGCAGTTCTTC,CASSGTSGASSYNEQFF
TRBD2,TRBV19,few,TRBJ2-1,TGTGCCAGTAGTCCAGGACTAGCGGGGGGCGGGCAGTTCTTC,CASSPGLAGGGQFF
.,TRBV13,many,TRBJ1-4,TGTGCCAGCAGCCCTGAGGCCGGTGAAAAACTGTTTTTT,CASSPEAGEKLFF
.,TRBV7-2,few,TRBJ2-1,TGTGCCAGCAGCCCGTCCGCGACTCAGTTCTTC,CASSPSATQFF
.,TRBV5-1,few,TRBJ2-5,TGCGCCAGCAGCTCCGCCCAGGGGAACCGAGAGGCCCAGTACTTC,CASSSAQGNREAQYF
.,TRBV18,.,TRBJ2-3,TGTGCCAGCTCACCACTGGATACGCAGTATTTT,CASSPLDTQYF
.,TRBV7-8,many,TRBJ2-3,TGTGCCAGCAGCTTCGGACGCACAGATACGCAGTATTTT,CASSFGRTDTQYF
.,TRBV7-2,few,TRBJ2-2,TGTGCCAGCAGCTTAAAGATCTACACCGGGGAGCTGTTTTTT,CASSLKIYTGELFF
.,TRBV7-2,many,TRBJ2-1,TGTGCCAGCAGCTTAGGACGGGCGGTAGGCGACAATGAGCAGTTCTTC,CASSLGRAVGDNEQFF
TRBD1,TRBV29-1,few,TRBJ2-7,TGCAGCGTATGGGACAGGGCAAACTACGAGCAGTACTTC,CSVWDRANYEQYF
.,TRBV7-6,few,TRBJ1-6,TGTGCCATCGAGATGGGGGGCTCCTATAATTCACCCCTCCACTTT,CAIEMGGSYNSPLHF